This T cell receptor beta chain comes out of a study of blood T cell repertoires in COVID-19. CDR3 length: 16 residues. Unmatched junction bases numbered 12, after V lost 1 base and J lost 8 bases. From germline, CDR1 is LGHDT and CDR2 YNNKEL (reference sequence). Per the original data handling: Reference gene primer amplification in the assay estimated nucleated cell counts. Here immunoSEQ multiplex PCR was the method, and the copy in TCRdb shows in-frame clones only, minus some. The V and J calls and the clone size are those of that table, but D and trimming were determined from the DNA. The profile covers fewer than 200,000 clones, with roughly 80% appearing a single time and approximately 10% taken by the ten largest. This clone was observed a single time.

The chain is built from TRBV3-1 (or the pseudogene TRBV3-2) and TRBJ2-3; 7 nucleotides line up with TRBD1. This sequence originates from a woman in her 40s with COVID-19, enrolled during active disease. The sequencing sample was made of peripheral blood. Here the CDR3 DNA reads TGTGCCAGCAGCCAAGGGGCGGTCCTTCCAGGGGGTACGCAGTATTTT. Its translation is CASSQGAVLPGGTQYF.